Described below is a single TCR beta chain sequence and its context. How the authors handled the data: Nucleated cell counts were estimated from reference gene primer amplification. The assay was immunoSEQ multiplex PCR, and TCRdb's table has in-frame clones only and misses some. V and J calls and clone size are those listed in that table; D and trimming were worked out from the DNA. The table records about 220,000 clones, 88% of them present only once. This record comes from a study of blood T cell repertoires in COVID-19. Living in under 30 US areas, the participants were between roughly 18 and 89 years of age. Allocation to cohorts depended on clinical history reported by the participants. This CDR3 is built from 16 residues. V lost 1 base and J 5 bases, leaving 14 bases between the germline ends. Germline CDR1 is MGHRA and CDR2 is YSYEKL.

This clonotype was sampled from a woman between 35 and 50 years old with acute COVID-19. Sample: PBMCs or T cells enriched from blood (not recorded which). This chain uses TRBV4-1 with TRBJ1-4, with D possibly being TRBD1 (5 bases). CDR3 coding DNA: TGCGCCAGCAGCCAAGGTGCGTACAGGCCAAATGAAAAACTGTTTTTT. Its translation is CASSQGAYRPNEKLFF.